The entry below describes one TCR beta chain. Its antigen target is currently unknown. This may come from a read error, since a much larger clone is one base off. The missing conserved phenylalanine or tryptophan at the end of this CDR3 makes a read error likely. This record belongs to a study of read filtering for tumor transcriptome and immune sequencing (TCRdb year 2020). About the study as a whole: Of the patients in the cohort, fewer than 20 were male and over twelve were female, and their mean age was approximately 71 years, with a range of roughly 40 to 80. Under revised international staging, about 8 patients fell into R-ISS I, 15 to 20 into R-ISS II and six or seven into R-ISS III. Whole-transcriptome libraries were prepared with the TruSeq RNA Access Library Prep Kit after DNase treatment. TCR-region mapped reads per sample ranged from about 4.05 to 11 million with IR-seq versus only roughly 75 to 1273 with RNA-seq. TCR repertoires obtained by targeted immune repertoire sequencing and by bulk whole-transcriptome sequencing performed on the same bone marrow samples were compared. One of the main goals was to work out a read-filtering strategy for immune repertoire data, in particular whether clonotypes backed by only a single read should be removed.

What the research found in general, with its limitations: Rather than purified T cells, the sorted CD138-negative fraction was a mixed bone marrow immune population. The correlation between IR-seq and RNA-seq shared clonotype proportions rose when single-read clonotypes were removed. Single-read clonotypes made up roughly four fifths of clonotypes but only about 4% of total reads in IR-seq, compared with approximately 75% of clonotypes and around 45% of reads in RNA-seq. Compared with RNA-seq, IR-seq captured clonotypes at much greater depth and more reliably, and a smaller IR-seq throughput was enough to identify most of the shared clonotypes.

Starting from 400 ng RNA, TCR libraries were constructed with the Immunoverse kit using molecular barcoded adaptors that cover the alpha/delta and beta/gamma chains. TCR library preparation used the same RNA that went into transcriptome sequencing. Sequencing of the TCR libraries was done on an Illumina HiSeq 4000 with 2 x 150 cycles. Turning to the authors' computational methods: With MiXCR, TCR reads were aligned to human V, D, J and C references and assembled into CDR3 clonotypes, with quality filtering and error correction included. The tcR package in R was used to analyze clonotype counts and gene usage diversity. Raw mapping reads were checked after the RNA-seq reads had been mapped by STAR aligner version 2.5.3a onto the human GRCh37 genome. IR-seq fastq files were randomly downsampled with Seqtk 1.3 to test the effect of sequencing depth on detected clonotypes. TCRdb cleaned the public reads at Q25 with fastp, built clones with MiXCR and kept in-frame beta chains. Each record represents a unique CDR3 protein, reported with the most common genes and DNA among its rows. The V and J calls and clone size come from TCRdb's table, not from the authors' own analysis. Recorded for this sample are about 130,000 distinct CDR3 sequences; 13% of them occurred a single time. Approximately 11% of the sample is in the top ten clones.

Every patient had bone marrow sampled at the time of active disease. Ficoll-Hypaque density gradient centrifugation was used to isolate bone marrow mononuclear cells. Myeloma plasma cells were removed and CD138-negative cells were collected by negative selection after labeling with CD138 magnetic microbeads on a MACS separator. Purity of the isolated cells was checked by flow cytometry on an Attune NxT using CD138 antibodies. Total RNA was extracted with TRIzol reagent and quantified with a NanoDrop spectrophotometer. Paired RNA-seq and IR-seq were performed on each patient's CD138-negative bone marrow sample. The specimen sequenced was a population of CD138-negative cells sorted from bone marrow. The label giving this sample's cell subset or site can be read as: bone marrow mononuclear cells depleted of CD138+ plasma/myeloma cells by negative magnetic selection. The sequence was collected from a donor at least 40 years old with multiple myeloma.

CDR3 reads: CASSFYSNQPQHL. The nucleotides read TGTGCCAGCAGCTTCTATAGCAATCAGCCCCAGCATCTT. The V gene is TRBV7-2 and the J gene is TRBJ1-5; no D gene is confidently identified. The CDR3 contains 13 residues when both ends are counted. This entry keeps only the CDR3 DNA: 39 bases, framed from base 1. From a lookup of the germline V gene, CDR1 and CDR2 are SGHTA and FQGNSA. Relative to germline, V is 3 bases shorter and J is 0 bases shorter, with 3 bases between their ends.